The 17 T cell receptor beta chains presented below share a single source sample, sequenced in a study of long-term antiretroviral therapy in people with HIV. An immunoSEQ assay, version v3.0, was performed at survey level. Measured with immunoSEQ multiplex PCR; TCRdb has only the in-frame clones, and not every one. The data hold roughly 9,000 clones, with approximately 80% observed a single time. The sample consisted of unsorted PBMCs, taken 0.4 years before starting antiretroviral therapy. The source is a man younger than 40 with HIV.

The chain uses TRBV28 and TRBJ2-3; 8 nucleotides match TRBD1. The trim removed 4 bases at V and 2 bases at J, leaving 8 bases unmatched. In germline, CDR1 is MDHEN, CDR2 SYDVKM. The CDR3 is 16 amino acids. For the CDR3, the DNA is TGTGCCAGCAGTTCTAGGGACAGGTTCATCACAGATACGCAGTATTTT. Its protein is CASSSRDRFITDTQYF.

This rearrangement joins TRBV5-8 to TRBJ2-7; the D gene is possibly TRBD2 (6 bases). This CDR3 has 14 amino acids. Germline loops: CDR1 SGHTS, CDR2 YDEGEE. Deletions cut 0 bases from V and 2 bases from J, with 9 bases between. In DNA form, the CDR3 reads TGTGCCAGCAGCTTGGCCGGGGGAACCTACGAGCAGTACTTC. It codes for CASSLAGGTYEQYF.

The chain is built from TRBV6-6 and TRBJ1-1; D uncertain. The CDR3 runs to 13 residues. Germline-derived CDR1 and CDR2 are MNHNY and SVGAGI (reference sequence). Trimming stripped 2 bases from V and 5 bases from J, with 9 bases between. The CDR3 spells CASSYKGSTEAFF. The CDR3 DNA follows: TGTGCCAGCAGTTACAAGGGCAGTACTGAAGCTTTCTTT.

The rearrangement joins TRBV19 to TRBJ2-3; 7 nucleotides line up with TRBD2. The CDR3 sequence is 14 residues long. Germline CDR1 is LNHDA and CDR2 is SQIVND (reference sequence). After removal of 4 bases from V and 3 bases from J, the junction contained 4 bases not matched to a gene. As DNA, the CDR3 is TGTGCCAGTAGTAGCGGGGGATTGACAGATACGCAGTATTTT. Its protein product is CASSSGGLTDTQYF.

This chain connects TRBV10-3 to TRBJ2-1; 14 bases align to TRBD2. The germline gives CDR1 ENHRY, CDR2 SYGVKD. With V trimmed by 3 bases and J by 10 bases, 5 bases remained unmatched. The CDR3 extends over 15 amino acids. The CDR3 bases are TGTGCCATCAGTGAACCGGGACTAGCGGGAGTCGAGCAGTTCTTC. It is translated as CAISEPGLAGVEQFF.

The chain couples TRBV6-6 to TRBJ1-5, with 7 bases aligning to TRBD1. Germline V gives CDR1 MNHNY, CDR2 SVGAGI (reference sequence). The V and J ends lost 10 bases and 0 bases, in that order; junction bases with no gene match: 9. This CDR3 contains 15 residues. The CDR3 coding sequence is TGTGCCACCCACCCCGAGGGGGCTAGCAATCAGCCCCAGCATTTT. It codes for CATHPEGASNQPQHF.

This rearrangement joins TRBV28 to TRBJ2-3; the match to TRBD1 covers 8 bases. The junction had 4 bases not matched to a gene; V was cut back by 5 bases and J by 0 bases. The CDR3 spans 15 residues. Germline V CDR1 and CDR2: MDHEN, SYDVKM. The CDR3 here is CASSRRGLSTDTQYF. The CDR3 bases are TGTGCCAGCAGTCGCAGGGGGCTAAGCACAGATACGCAGTATTTT. Supplemented by reference TRBV28 and TRBJ2-3, the full variable domain reads DVKVTQSSRYLVKRTGEKVFLECVQDMDHENMFWYRQDPGLGLRLIYFSYDVKMKEKGDIPEGYSVSREKKERFSLILESASTNQTSMYLCASSRRGLSTDTQYFGPGTRLTVL.

The chain carries TRBV10-3 and TRBJ1-2; D not resolved. The CDR3 has 16 amino acids. Germline CDR1 and CDR2: ENHRY and SYGVKD. V gave up 2 bases and J gave up 5 bases, with 18 bases separating them. The CDR3 spells CAISEIQARSPYGYTF. In DNA form, the CDR3 reads TGTGCCATCAGTGAGATCCAGGCGCGATCCCCTTATGGCTACACCTTC.

The rearrangement links TRBV14 to TRBJ1-1, with D unresolved. Trimming left V 4 bases short and J 5 bases short, with 14 bases between. The CDR3 runs to 14 residues. Germline loops: CDR1 SGHDN, CDR2 FVKESK. CDR3 coding DNA: TGTGCCAGCAGCCCGACACCCTACCTAACTGAAGCTTTCTTT. Protein sequence: CASSPTPYLTEAFF.

The chain is built from TRBV14 and TRBJ2-7; the D call may be TRBD1 or TRBD2 (6 bases each). The germline V and J ends were trimmed by 0 bases and 3 bases, with 12 bases remaining between them. The CDR3 contains 15 residues. Per the germline V gene, CDR1 is SGHDN and CDR2 is FVKESK. The CDR3 reads CASSQDSGADYEQYF. The CDR3 DNA reads as TGTGCCAGCAGCCAAGATTCGGGGGCGGACTACGAGCAGTACTTC. The variable domain in full, completed from reference TRBV14 and TRBJ2-7, reads EAGVTQFPSHSVIEKGQTVTLRCDPISGHDNLYWYRRVMGKEIKFLLHFVKESKQDESGMPNNRFLAERTGGTYSTLKVQPAELEDSGVYFCASSQDSGADYEQYFGPGTRLTVT.

J is TRBJ2-1 and V is TRBV20-1; D is uncertain. The CDR3 has 11 amino acids. The germline V gene encodes CDR1 DFQATT and CDR2 SNEGSKA (reference sequence). The ends were cut back, 4 bases at V and 5 bases at J, with 6 bases in the middle. The CDR3 nucleotides are TGCAGTGCTATGGCCCACAATGAGCAGTTCTTC. Translation: CSAMAHNEQFF.

This chain uses TRBV9 with TRBJ2-2, with 10 bases fitting TRBD2. Trimming took 2 bases from V and 1 from J; bases not matched to a gene: 5. Germline CDR1 is SGDLS and CDR2 is YYNGEE. CDR3 length equals 17 residues. The CDR3 is CASSVRRTSGNTGELFF. The CDR3 DNA sequence: TGTGCCAGCAGCGTGAGACGGACTAGCGGGAACACCGGGGAGCTGTTTTTT.

The genes are TRBV28 and TRBJ1-6; possible D gene TRBD1, 5 bases. The CDR3 runs 15 residues. With 6 bases removed from V and 5 bases from J, the gap between germline ends came to 14 bases. CDR1 and CDR2 (germline): MDHEN, SYDVKM. The CDR3 is CASSIDSTNNSPLHF. The CDR3, as DNA: TGTGCCAGCAGCATAGACAGTACTAATAATTCACCCCTCCACTTT.

The chain has TRBV4-1 and TRBJ1-1, with D possibly TRBD1 on 5 matching bases. This CDR3 has 13 residues. The V end was cut by 3 bases, the J end by 4 bases, with 9 bases between. The V gene's germline CDR1 is MGHRA and CDR2 YSYEKL. DNA for the CDR3: TGCGCCAGCAGCCAGTTTCAGGGCACTGAAGCTTTCTTT. Amino acids: CASSQFQGTEAFF.

This clone was recorded a few times. The genes are TRBV21-1 and TRBJ1-2; the table's TRBD1 call for D was not verified on the DNA. TRBV21-1 corresponds to a pseudogene. The CDR3 length is 17 residues. The CDR3 region has the DNA TGTGCCAGCAGCACCCGGGACAGGGAGGGGGGTAACTATGGCTACACCTTC. Protein: CASSTRDREGGNYGYTF.

The chain combines TRBV19 with TRBJ1-4, with D maybe TRBD1 (6 bases). The V end lost 7 bases, the J end lost 0 bases, and 15 bases lay between the germline ends. The length of the CDR3 is 16 residues. Germline CDR1 and CDR2: LNHDA and SQIVND (reference sequence). CDR3 protein: CASMGADEATNEKLFF. The CDR3 bases are TGTGCCAGTATGGGGGCGGACGAAGCAACTAATGAAAAACTGTTTTTT.

The CDR3: CASGGAEAFF. CDR3 coding DNA: TGTGCCAGCGGGGGGGCTGAAGCTTTCTTT. This chain uses TRBV28 with TRBJ1-1; maybe TRBD1 (5 bases). V was clipped by 8 bases and J by 6 bases, with 7 bases between them. This CDR3 is 10 amino acids long. CDR1 MDHEN and CDR2 SYDVKM come from the germline V gene.